The 8 T cell receptor beta chains in this list originate from one sample, sequenced in a study of blood T cell repertoires in COVID-19. The protocol was immunoSEQ multiplex PCR, while the TCRdb copy is restricted to in-frame clones and leaves out a portion. Of about 200,000 clones in the sample, 89% were seen once. Sequences were obtained from PBMCs or T cells enriched from blood (not recorded which). The receptors were gathered from a woman between 25 and 40 years old with acute COVID-19.

The V and J genes are TRBV3-1 (or the pseudogene TRBV3-2) and TRBJ1-3, with unresolved D. V was clipped by 4 bases and J by 1 base, with 8 bases between them. Looked up from germline, CDR1 is LGHDT and CDR2 is YNNKEL (reference sequence). CDR3 size: 14 residues. The CDR3 region has the DNA TGTGCCAGCAGCCCTCCTGCGTCTGGAAACACCATATATTTT. Translating it yields CASSPPASGNTIYF.

CDR3 nucleotides: TGCGCCAGCAGCTTGGCTGGCCCCTCCTACGAGCAGTACTTC. It yields the protein CASSLAGPSYEQYF. V is TRBV5-1 and J is TRBJ2-7; D is uncertain. V lost 0 bases to trimming and J lost 0 bases, with 7 bases between them. Germline assignment: CDR1 SGHRS and CDR2 YFSETQ. This CDR3 is built from 14 residues.

This clone was seen a handful of times. The chain joins TRBV24-1 to TRBJ1-3; D perhaps matches TRBD1 (5 bases). This CDR3 contains 15 residues. Trimming left V 3 bases short and J 0 bases short, with 8 bases between. CDR1 and CDR2 (germline): KGHDR, SFDVKD. CDR3: CATSDGQGSGNTIYF. In DNA, the CDR3 is TGTGCCACCAGTGATGGTCAGGGCTCTGGAAACACCATATATTTT.

The genes are TRBV15 and TRBJ1-2; a possible D gene is TRBD1 (6 bases). Trimming took 5 bases from V and 3 from J, leaving 10 bases between them. The CDR3 loop spans 13 amino acids. The germline V gene has CDR1 LNHNV and CDR2 YYDKDF (reference sequence). This chain's CDR3 is CATSETGYYGYTF. In DNA form, the CDR3 reads TGTGCCACCAGCGAAACAGGGTACTATGGCTACACCTTC.

The chain combines TRBV9 with TRBJ2-5; 9 bases match TRBD2. V lost 3 bases to trimming and J lost 5 bases; unmatched junction nucleotides: 5. Germline V gene sequence: CDR1 SGDLS, CDR2 YYNGEE. The CDR3 covers 14 residues. In nucleotides, the CDR3 is TGTGCCAGCAGCGGCGGGGGGGCGCGGGAGACCCAGTACTTC. It encodes CASSGGGARETQYF.

The sample holds a few counts of this clone. V gene TRBV19 combines with J gene TRBJ2-1; 9 positions agree with TRBD2. The CDR3 consists of 15 residues. The V gene end was trimmed by 7 bases and the J gene end by 2 bases; junction bases not matched to a gene: 6. CDR1 and CDR2 from the germline V gene are LNHDA and SQIVND (reference sequence). The CDR3 sequence: CASTLGGGAYNEQFF. In DNA form, the CDR3 reads TGTGCCAGTACCCTGGGCGGGGGGGCCTACAATGAGCAGTTCTTC.

The V call is TRBV5-1, the J call TRBJ2-7; weak D call: TRBD2 (6 bases). V lost 5 bases, J lost 3 bases, and 9 bases lay in between. The germline gives CDR1 SGHRS, CDR2 YFSETQ. This CDR3 is built from 12 residues. CDR3 protein: CASREGNYEQYF. The CDR3 DNA follows: TGCGCCAGCAGGGAGGGTAACTACGAGCAGTACTTC.

The rearrangement joins TRBV19 to TRBJ1-6; D is uncertain. Trimming removed 3 bases from V and 6 bases from J, with 12 bases in between. This CDR3 is 15 amino acids long. The germline CDR1 and CDR2 sequences are LNHDA and SQIVND (reference sequence). CDR3 region: CASSMYIDSNSPLHF. CDR3 nucleotides: TGTGCCAGTAGTATGTATATCGATAGTAATTCACCCCTCCACTTT.